A selection of T cell receptor beta chains follows, all from one sample in a study of T-cell reconstitution after alpha-beta-depleted transplantation in children. TCRdb itself ran the PCR reads through MiXCR, one entry per CDR3 protein. Of fewer than 550,000 distinct CDR3 sequences listed, roughly 10% were seen once; the top ten hold 12% to 15%. The sequencing used PBMCs, mostly from graft donor cells, collected 180 days after TCRalphabeta/CD19-depleted stem cell transplant. The receptors come from a female patient aged 2-9 years who had a stem cell transplant for aplastic anemia, so the T cells may come from the graft donor. CDR3s include the opening cysteine and the closing phenylalanine or tryptophan. D genes are given only for firm matches. Some rows mark clone size as missing; the rest say once, few, many or name a class of expanded clone.

CDR3: CASSLRYSNTEAFF; DNA: TGCGCCAGCAGCTTGCGGTATTCGAACACTGAAGCTTTCTTT; D: .; size: .; V: TRBV5-1; J: TRBJ1-1
CDR3: CASSWGGGRAYGYTF; DNA: TGTGCCAGCAGTTGGGGGGGGGGACGAGCTTATGGCTACACCTTC; D: .; size: .; V: TRBV27; J: TRBJ1-2
CDR3: CASTKTELVYNEQFF; DNA: TGTGCCAGCACCAAAACAGAGTTAGTCTACAATGAGCAGTTCTTC; D: .; size: .; V: TRBV12-3/TRBV12-4; J: TRBJ2-1
CDR3: CASSQDLRGRPTDTQYF; DNA: TGCGCCAGCAGCCAAGATCTAAGGGGGAGGCCCACAGATACGCAGTATTTT; D: .; size: .; V: TRBV4-3; J: TRBJ2-3
CDR3: CASNRGQGTPWGTEAFF; DNA: TGTGCCAGTAACCGGGGACAGGGGACACCATGGGGCACTGAAGCTTTCTTT; D: TRBD1; size: few; V: TRBV19; J: TRBJ1-1
CDR3: CASSEASTRGGF; DNA: TGTGCCAGCAGTGAAGCCTCGACTCGGGGGGGATTC; D: TRBD2; size: .; V: TRBV2; J: TRBJ2-1
CDR3: CAISLRDRSKNYGYTF; DNA: TGTGCCATCAGTCTCCGCGACAGGAGTAAAAACTATGGCTACACCTTC; D: .; size: few; V: TRBV10-3; J: TRBJ1-2
CDR3: CASSFPTYYVRNSYEQYF; DNA: TGTGCCAGCAGTTTCCCCACCTACTACGTAAGGAACTCCTACGAGCAGTACTTC; D: .; size: few; V: TRBV28; J: TRBJ2-7
CDR3: CASSLRVLGELFF; DNA: TGTGCCAGCAGCCTCCGGGTCCTGGGGGAGCTGTTTTTT; D: .; size: .; V: TRBV6-5; J: TRBJ2-2
CDR3: CSATPGLAGRDTGELFF; DNA: TGCAGTGCTACTCCGGGACTAGCGGGACGGGACACCGGGGAGCTGTTTTTT; D: TRBD2; size: few; V: TRBV20-1; J: TRBJ2-2
CDR3: CASSLTGTVVSGYTF; DNA: TGTGCCAGCAGCTTAACCGGGACGGTTGTCTCTGGCTACACCTTC; D: .; size: .; V: TRBV7-9; J: TRBJ1-2
CDR3: CASSQLGAEAFF; DNA: TGTGCCAGCAGCCAATTGGGGGCAGAAGCTTTCTTT; D: .; size: few; V: TRBV3-1; J: TRBJ1-1
CDR3: CASSLEAGTETQYF; DNA: TGTGCCAGCAGCTTGGAAGCAGGGACGGAGACCCAGTACTTC; D: .; size: .; V: TRBV5-5; J: TRBJ2-5
CDR3: CSATRTGGPVAKNIQYF; DNA: TGCAGTGCTACAAGGACAGGGGGACCAGTAGCCAAAAACATTCAGTACTTC; D: TRBD1; size: many; V: TRBV20-1; J: TRBJ2-4
CDR3: CASSGGLKNTEAFF; DNA: TGTGCCAGCAGTGGTGGCCTTAAGAACACTGAAGCTTTCTTT; D: .; size: .; V: TRBV6-1; J: TRBJ1-1
CDR3: CAIARIRDRAYNEQFF; DNA: TGTGCCATCGCCCGAATCCGGGACAGAGCGTACAATGAGCAGTTCTTC; D: TRBD1; size: few; V: TRBV10-3; J: TRBJ2-1